This TCR beta chain was obtained from a study of blood T cells in healthy people across ages. The V gene end was trimmed by 4 bases and the J gene end by 3 bases; junction bases not matched to a gene: 3. The CDR3 sequence is 14 residues long. A second roughly 6 to 12 cycle PCR used barcoded and J-beta primers. The template-switch adaptor, which had 12 random nucleotides, put a tag on each cDNA molecule. One entry per CDR3 protein, called by TCRdb with MiXCR from the 5' RACE reads. The table lists around 990,000 distinct CDR3 sequences, under 30% of them singletons. The sample was also reused in another study, on T cells of mothers and their children. That paper states: The donors comprised a handful of children and their three healthy Caucasian mothers. Slightly, though not significantly, more overlap was seen in related than in unrelated mother-child pairs.

The sequenced material came from blood. This receptor was taken from a girl between 2 and 10 years old in good health. The rearrangement links TRBV12-3 or TRBV12-4 to TRBJ1-2; TRBD1 matches 9 bases. The CDR3 sequence is CASSSGTGYYGYTF. Here the CDR3 DNA reads TGTGCCAGCAGTTCCGGGACAGGGTACTATGGCTACACCTTC.